The 9 T cell receptor beta chains below were found in one sample sequenced in a study of response to subunit inactivated influenza vaccine. TCRdb itself ran the RT-PCR reads through MiXCR, one entry per CDR3 protein. The data contain around 570,000 distinct CDR3 sequences, about 7.6% of them singletons. This specimen was PBMCs from blood, taken around 25 months after vaccination. These receptors originate from a man aged 50 to 75 who received an inactivated influenza vaccine.

In its sample, this clonotype was seen many times. The chain couples TRBV4-3 to TRBJ2-7; 7 nucleotides match TRBD1. The CDR3 has 15 amino acids. Trimming at V came to 3 bases and at J to 4 bases, leaving 9 bases not matched to a gene. Germline CDR1 reads LGHNA; CDR2 reads YSLEER. CDR3 bases: TGCGCCAGCAGCCAGCGACAGGGTGGGCGGTACGAGCAGTACTTC. It yields the protein CASSQRQGGRYEQYF.

The chain couples TRBV2 to TRBJ2-3; D call uncertain. Germline V gene sequence: CDR1 SNHLY, CDR2 FYNNEI. There are 17 residues in the CDR3. V lost 6 bases and J 3 bases, leaving 22 bases between the germline ends. The chain's CDR3 is CASRIRIPGESTDTQYF. In DNA, the CDR3 is TGTGCCAGCAGGATCCGAATCCCAGGAGAGAGTACAGATACGCAGTATTTT.

This clonotype has a handful of counts. The rearrangement joins TRBV6-1 to TRBJ2-7; perhaps TRBD2 as D (7 bases). V was clipped by 5 bases and J by 9 bases, with 14 bases between them. The CDR3 runs to 12 residues. Per germline, CDR1 MNHNS and CDR2 SASEGT. CDR3 nucleotide sequence: TGTGCCAGCAGTCACGCCCGGGGGGCGCAGTACTTC. Translated: CASSHARGAQYF.

This clonotype was counted at least ten times. The rearrangement links TRBV14 to TRBJ2-3; D not certain. The CDR3 has 11 amino acids. The V end lost 0 bases, the J end lost 12 bases, and 7 bases lay between the germline ends. Germline V gives CDR1 SGHDN, CDR2 FVKESK. The chain's CDR3 is CASSQDWLQYF. The DNA of the CDR3 is TGTGCCAGCAGCCAAGACTGGCTTCAGTATTTT. The whole variable domain, remainder taken from reference TRBV14 and TRBJ2-3, is EAGVTQFPSHSVIEKGQTVTLRCDPISGHDNLYWYRRVMGKEIKFLLHFVKESKQDESGMPNNRFLAERTGGTYSTLKVQPAELEDSGVYFCASSQDWLQYFGPGTRLTVL.

This clonotype was seen many times. This may stem from a read error, because a much larger clone lies one nucleotide away. The chain joins TRBV20-1 to TRBJ2-1; 9 bases match TRBD2. The CDR3 extends over 17 amino acids. CDR1 is DFQATT and CDR2 is SNEGSKA in the germline V gene (reference sequence). The DNA for the CDR3 is TGCTGTGCTAGAGATGCGGCTAGCGGGACCATTTACAATGAGCAGTTCTTC. Amino acid sequence: CCARDAASGTIYNEQFF.

In this sample, this clonotype turned up a few times. This rearrangement joins TRBV4-1 to TRBJ2-7, with TRBD1 matching 9 bases. This CDR3 contains 15 residues. Germline CDR1 MGHRA, CDR2 YSYEKL. V shed 7 bases and J 4 bases; nucleotides not matched to a gene: 11. CDR3 nucleotides: TGCGCCAGCACCCTCGCTCCGGGACAGGGTTACGAGCAGTACTTC. Amino acids: CASTLAPGQGYEQYF.

The chain couples TRBV20-1 to TRBJ1-1; D not certain. Per germline, CDR1 DFQATT and CDR2 SNEGSKA (reference sequence). Trimming took off 2 bases at V and 5 bases at J, with 15 bases between the two ends. CDR3 length: 14 amino acids. The CDR3 region has the DNA TGCAGTGCTAGAAGGGAACCGGGAGTGACTGAAGCTTTCTTT. Translated: CSARREPGVTEAFF.

The V call is TRBV5-1, the J call TRBJ1-1; tentative D call: TRBD1 (5 bases). CDR3 size: 16 residues. The V gene lost 3 bases and the J gene lost 0 bases, with 15 bases spanning the gap. The germline gives CDR1 SGHRS, CDR2 YFSETQ. The CDR3 DNA sequence: TGCGCCAGCAGCTATGGGACGGCCGCGATGAACACTGAAGCTTTCTTT. Its protein product is CASSYGTAAMNTEAFF.

This clonotype was picked up many times. V and J are TRBV29-1 and TRBJ2-6; D ambiguous. This CDR3 is 16 amino acids long. The germline V gene has CDR1 SQVTM and CDR2 ANQGSEA. The V gene lost 0 bases and the J gene lost 4 bases, with 13 bases spanning the gap. The CDR3 nucleotides read TGCAGCGTTGAAGAACATGCTAGGTACGGGGCCAACGTCCTGACTTTC. It yields the protein CSVEEHARYGANVLTF.